The clone carrying this TCR beta chain was picked up a small number of times. Its specificity is unknown. TCRdb processed the RT-PCR reads anew with MiXCR; each CDR3 protein has one entry. The sample has 300,000 to 350,000 distinct CDR3 sequences; just over 20% are singletons. Germline CDR1 reads SNHLY; CDR2 reads FYNNEI. Trimming took off 4 bases at V and 2 bases at J, with 10 bases between the two ends. This CDR3 region has 14 residues. The sample belongs to a study of response to subunit inactivated influenza vaccine. Study-level points and caveats: Few new T cells, the authors suggested, are recruited by each seasonal influenza vaccination.

Sample: PBMCs from blood, taken about 19 months after vaccination. The clonotype comes from a man aged 50 to 75 who received an inactivated influenza vaccine. V usage is TRBV2 and J usage is TRBJ2-3; weak D call: TRBD2 (6 bases). For the CDR3, the DNA is TGTGCCAGCAGTGGCGGGATCAACACAGATACGCAGTATTTT. The encoded protein is CASSGGINTDTQYF.